A selection of T cell receptor beta chains follows, all from one sample in a study of CXCR3 chemokines and chemotherapy response in bladder cancer. TCRdb reprocessed the PCR reads via MiXCR and lists one record per CDR3 protein. Among 7,000 to 10,000 distinct CDR3 sequences listed, 23% were seen once. The sample was collected from a patient whose treatment included neoadjuvant chemotherapy. The receptors derive from a human donor with bladder cancer that did not respond to neoadjuvant chemotherapy. CDR3s include the opening cysteine and the closing phenylalanine or tryptophan. D genes are given only for firm matches. Some rows have no size entry. The others give once, few or many, or a class for an expanded clone.

V: TRBV6-5; D: -; J: TRBJ1-2; length: 12; size: many; CDR3: CASSIGEGGYTF; DNA: TGTGCCAGCAGTATCGGGGAGGGGGGCTACACCTTC
V: TRBV7-2; D: -; J: TRBJ2-5; length: 13; size: medium-sized; CDR3: CASSSRTDRTQYF; DNA: TGTGCCAGCAGCTCCCGGACGGACAGGACCCAGTACTTC
V: TRBV20-1; D: -; J: TRBJ1-4; length: 14; size: many; CDR3: CSAQKGGTNEKLFF; DNA: TGCAGTGCTCAAAAGGGAGGAACTAATGAAAAACTGTTTTTT
V: TRBV18; D: -; J: TRBJ2-2; length: 16; size: many; CDR3: CASSPPGIVGAGELFF; DNA: TGTGCCAGCTCACCCCCCGGTATAGTGGGAGCCGGGGAGCTGTTTTTT
V: TRBV5-4; D: -; J: TRBJ2-1; length: 14; size: medium-sized; CDR3: CASSLRGSYNEQFF; DNA: TGTGCCAGCAGCTTGCGGGGCTCCTACAATGAGCAGTTCTTC
V: TRBV12-3/TRBV12-4; D: -; J: TRBJ1-6; length: 14; size: many; CDR3: CASSSGQNNSPLHF; DNA: TGTGCCAGCAGTTCCGGGCAGAATAATTCACCCCTCCACTTT
V: TRBV18; D: -; J: TRBJ1-2; length: 14; size: medium-sized; CDR3: CASSPTPGDYGYTF; DNA: TGTGCCAGCTCACCAACCCCAGGGGACTATGGCTACACCTTC
V: TRBV7-2; D: TRBD2; J: TRBJ2-1; length: 14; size: -; CDR3: CASPVAGGHNEQFF; DNA: TGTGCCAGCCCCGTTGCGGGGGGGCACAATGAGCAGTTCTTC
V: TRBV30; D: -; J: TRBJ1-6; length: 16; size: many; CDR3: CAWRGNGWSGRSPLHF; DNA: TGTGCCTGGAGGGGGAACGGTTGGTCGGGACGTTCACCCCTCCACTTT
V: TRBV28; D: -; J: TRBJ1-6; length: 14; size: many; CDR3: CASSLNSLRSPLHF; DNA: TGTGCCAGCAGTTTAAACAGTTTAAGGTCACCCCTCCACTTT
V: TRBV7-9; D: -; J: TRBJ2-1; length: 16; size: many; CDR3: CASTLGVGGSYNEQFF; DNA: TGTGCCAGCACCCTAGGGGTGGGGGGCTCCTACAATGAGCAGTTCTTC
V: TRBV2; D: -; J: TRBJ2-1; length: 12; size: -; CDR3: CASSEAGGAQFF; DNA: TGTGCCAGCAGTGAAGCAGGGGGGGCCCAGTTCTTC
V: TRBV19; D: TRBD1; J: TRBJ2-7; length: 17; size: -; CDR3: CASSIKRGGTGANEQYF; DNA: TGTGCCAGTAGTATCAAGAGGGGGGGGACAGGGGCGAACGAGCAGTACTTC
V: TRBV7-5; D: -; J: TRBJ1-2; length: 20; size: medium-sized; CDR3: CISVPEACVFGEPAKNIQYF; DNA: -
V: TRBV10-1; D: -; J: TRBJ1-3; length: 14; size: -; CDR3: CASSAEGKGNTIYF; DNA: TGCGCCAGCAGTGCAGAGGGAAAAGGAAACACCATATATTTT
V: TRBV6-2/TRBV6-3; D: TRBD1; J: TRBJ1-3; length: 18; size: -; CDR3: CASRLPGQGNTGGNTIYF; DNA: TGTGCCAGCAGACTTCCGGGACAGGGGAACACAGGCGGAAACACCATATATTTT
V: TRBV19; D: -; J: TRBJ1-2; length: 15; size: medium-sized; CDR3: CASSTSTGGGYGYTF; DNA: TGTGCCAGTAGTACTTCCACCGGTGGAGGCTATGGCTACACCTTC
V: TRBV29-1; D: -; J: TRBJ2-2; length: 13; size: medium-sized; CDR3: CSVGDNRGGELFF; DNA: TGCAGCGTTGGGGACAATCGGGGCGGGGAGCTGTTTTTT
V: TRBV6-1; D: -; J: TRBJ1-1; length: 16; size: large; CDR3: CASSEARNSLNTEAFF; DNA: TGTGCCAGCAGTGAAGCGCGGAACAGCTTGAACACTGAAGCTTTCTTT
V: TRBV7-9; D: TRBD1; J: TRBJ2-3; length: 16; size: many; CDR3: CASSSLGQGVGDTQYF; DNA: TGTGCCAGCAGTTCACTCGGACAGGGAGTAGGAGATACGCAGTATTTT
V: TRBV12-3/TRBV12-4; D: TRBD2; J: TRBJ2-1; length: 17; size: -; CDR3: CASSPPERGGSYNEQFF; DNA: TGTGCCAGCAGTCCCCCCGAGCGGGGGGGCTCCTACAATGAGCAGTTCTTC
V: TRBV7-2; D: -; J: TRBJ1-3; length: 14; size: many; CDR3: CASSLGSSGNTIYF; DNA: TGTGCCAGCAGCTTGGGCAGCTCTGGAAACACCATATATTTT
V: TRBV15; D: -; J: TRBJ2-3; length: 15; size: many; CDR3: CATKVTTSGTDTQYF; DNA: TGTGCCACCAAAGTGACGACTTCGGGCACAGATACGCAGTATTTT
V: TRBV5-5; D: TRBD2; J: TRBJ2-5; length: 18; size: many; CDR3: CASSLQDPGGLTRETQYF; DNA: TGTGCCAGCAGCTTGCAGGACCCGGGGGGGCTGACGCGGGAGACCCAGTACTTC
V: TRBV28; D: TRBD1; J: TRBJ1-3; length: 13; size: many; CDR3: CASSLGQGYTIYF; DNA: TGTGCCAGCAGCCTAGGACAGGGGTACACCATATATTTT